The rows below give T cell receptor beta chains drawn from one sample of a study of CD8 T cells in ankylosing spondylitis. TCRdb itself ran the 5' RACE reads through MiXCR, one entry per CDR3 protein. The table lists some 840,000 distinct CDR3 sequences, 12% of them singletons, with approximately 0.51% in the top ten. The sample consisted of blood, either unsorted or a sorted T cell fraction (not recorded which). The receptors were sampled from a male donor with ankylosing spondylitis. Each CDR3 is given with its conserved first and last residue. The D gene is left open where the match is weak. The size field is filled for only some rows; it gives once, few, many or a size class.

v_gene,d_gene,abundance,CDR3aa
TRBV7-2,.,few,CASSFSRSGEDTEAFF
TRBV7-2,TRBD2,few,CASSLVLAGPYEQYF
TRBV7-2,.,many,CASSLWPSTDTQYF
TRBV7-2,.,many,CASSLEEGSTIYF
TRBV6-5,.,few,CASSYLGQGGRETQYF
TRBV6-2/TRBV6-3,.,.,CASSFGGGYTGELFF
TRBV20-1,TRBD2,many,CSARGRTSANTGELFF
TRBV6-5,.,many,CASSYSRLSYEQYF
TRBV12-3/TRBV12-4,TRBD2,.,CASSNRLAAKGGTQYF
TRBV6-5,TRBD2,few,CASSYSNAGGQIF
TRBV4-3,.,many,CASSRGGIRPGELFF
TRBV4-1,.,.,CASSQEVRDSYEQYF
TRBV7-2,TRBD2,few,CASSLASGKYNEQFF
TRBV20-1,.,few,CSAREGGPASYNEQFF
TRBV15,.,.,CATSRDQFNYGYTF
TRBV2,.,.,CASTDGPGPSPLHF
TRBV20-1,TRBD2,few,CSARPSGSPGELFF
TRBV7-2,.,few,CASSLSAVNEQFF
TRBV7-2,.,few,CAVRRANSPLHF
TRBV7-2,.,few,CASRLNTANTGELFF
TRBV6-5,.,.,CASSSLRADTQYF
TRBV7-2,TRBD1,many,CASSLAQGAASGYTF
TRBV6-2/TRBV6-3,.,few,CASTSGAHPEQFF
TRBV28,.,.,CASSFFPGRRITEAFF
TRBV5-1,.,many,CASSLLSTNTEAFF
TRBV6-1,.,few,CASSQHKGRGGDEAFF
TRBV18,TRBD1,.,CASSPGTGTGLNYGYTF
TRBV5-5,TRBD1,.,CASSPRGQGVNSPLHF
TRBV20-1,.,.,CSARDTAYTGELFF
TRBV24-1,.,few,CATSASRGTTEAFF
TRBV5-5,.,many,CASSLVAKANVLTF
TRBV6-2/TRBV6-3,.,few,CASSTTVLRREKLFF
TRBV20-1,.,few,CSAPSEQGGYGYTF
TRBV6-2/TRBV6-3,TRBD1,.,CASSYMGTANEKLFF
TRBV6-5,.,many,CASSSGGGSGNTIYF
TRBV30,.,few,CAWSVLPFRQPQHF
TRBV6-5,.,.,CASSFIDSQQEPQHF
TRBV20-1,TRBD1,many,CSARDSGTAYNEQFF
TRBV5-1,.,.,CASSSNPGTQGEKLFF
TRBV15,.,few,CATSRGRVGYTF
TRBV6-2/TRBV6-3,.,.,CASSYSKGRGRSYNEQFF
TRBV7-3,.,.,CASSRTGRVGNTGELFF
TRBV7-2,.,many,CASSLVATGTYEQYF
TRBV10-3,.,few,CAISGGGSPYGYTF
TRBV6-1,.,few,CASTQSWDLSTDTQYF
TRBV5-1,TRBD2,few,CASSRGGSEDTGELFF
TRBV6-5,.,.,CASSYRPQGGNEQFF
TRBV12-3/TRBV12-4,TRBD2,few,CASSLDGTNNEQFF
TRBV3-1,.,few,CASSEPGEPYGYTF
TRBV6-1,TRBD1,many,CASSLQGANYEQYF
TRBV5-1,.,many,CASSLPEGYGYTF
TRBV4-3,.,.,CASRLTGTSMKKLFF
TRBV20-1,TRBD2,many,CSALGNLAADTQYF
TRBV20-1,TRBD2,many,CSPSPAGGNEQFF